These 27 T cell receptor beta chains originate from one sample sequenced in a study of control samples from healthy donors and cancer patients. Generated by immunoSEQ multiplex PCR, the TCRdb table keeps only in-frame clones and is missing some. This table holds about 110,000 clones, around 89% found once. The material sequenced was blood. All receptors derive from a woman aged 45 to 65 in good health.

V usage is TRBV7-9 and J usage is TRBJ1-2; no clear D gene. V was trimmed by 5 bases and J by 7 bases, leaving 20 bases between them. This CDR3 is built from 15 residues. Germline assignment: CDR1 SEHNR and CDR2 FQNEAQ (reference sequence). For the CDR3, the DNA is TGTGCCAGCAGCCAGTTGACCACATCCTCCCTTGGCTACACCTTC. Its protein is CASSQLTTSSLGYTF.

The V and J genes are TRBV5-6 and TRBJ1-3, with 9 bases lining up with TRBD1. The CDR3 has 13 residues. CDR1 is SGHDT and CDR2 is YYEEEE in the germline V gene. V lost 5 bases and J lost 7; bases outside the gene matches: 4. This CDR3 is CASRGQGDNTIYF. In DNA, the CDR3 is TGTGCCAGCAGGGGACAGGGAGATAACACCATATATTTT.

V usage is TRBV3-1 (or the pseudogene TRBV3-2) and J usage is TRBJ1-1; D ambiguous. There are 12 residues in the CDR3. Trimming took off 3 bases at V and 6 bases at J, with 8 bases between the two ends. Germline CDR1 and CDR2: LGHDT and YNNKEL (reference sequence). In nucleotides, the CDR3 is TGTGCCAGCAGCCAGGTCAGCTCTGAAGCTTTCTTT. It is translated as CASSQVSSEAFF.

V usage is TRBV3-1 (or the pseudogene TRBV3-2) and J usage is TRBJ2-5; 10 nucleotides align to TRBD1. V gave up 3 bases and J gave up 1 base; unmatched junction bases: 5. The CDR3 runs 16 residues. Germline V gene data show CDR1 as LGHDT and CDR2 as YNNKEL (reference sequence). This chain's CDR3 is CASSHMGTGVQETQYF. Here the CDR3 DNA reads TGTGCCAGCAGCCACATGGGGACAGGGGTCCAAGAGACCCAGTACTTC.

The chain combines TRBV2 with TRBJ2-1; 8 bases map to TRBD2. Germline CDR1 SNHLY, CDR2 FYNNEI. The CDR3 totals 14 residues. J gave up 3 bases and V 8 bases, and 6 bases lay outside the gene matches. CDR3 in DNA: TGTGCCAGCTATAGCGGGGACTTCTACAATGAGCAGTTCTTC. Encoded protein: CASYSGDFYNEQFF.

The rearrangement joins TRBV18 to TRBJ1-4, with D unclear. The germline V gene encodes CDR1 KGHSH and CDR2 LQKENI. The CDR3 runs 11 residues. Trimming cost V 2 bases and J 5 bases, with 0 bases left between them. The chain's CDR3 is CASSPNEKLFF. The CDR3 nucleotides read TGTGCCAGCTCACCAAATGAAAAACTGTTTTTT.

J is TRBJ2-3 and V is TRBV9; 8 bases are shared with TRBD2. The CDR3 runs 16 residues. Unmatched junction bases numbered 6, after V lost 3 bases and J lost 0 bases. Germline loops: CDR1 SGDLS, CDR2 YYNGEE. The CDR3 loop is CASSAVAGTSTDTQYF. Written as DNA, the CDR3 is TGTGCCAGCAGCGCTGTAGCGGGAACTAGCACAGATACGCAGTATTTT. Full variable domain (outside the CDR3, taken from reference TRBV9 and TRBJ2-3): DSGVTQTPKHLITATGQRVTLRCSPRSGDLSVYWYQQSLDQGLQFLIQYYNGEERAKGNILERFSAQQFPDLHSELNLSSLELGDSALYFCASSAVAGTSTDTQYFGPGTRLTVL.

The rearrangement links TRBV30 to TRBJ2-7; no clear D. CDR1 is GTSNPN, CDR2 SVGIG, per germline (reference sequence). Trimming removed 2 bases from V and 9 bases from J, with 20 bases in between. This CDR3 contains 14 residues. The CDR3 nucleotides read TGTGCCTGGAGTTCTCAAGGTCTAGGTCTTTGGCAGTACTTC. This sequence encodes CAWSSQGLGLWQYF.

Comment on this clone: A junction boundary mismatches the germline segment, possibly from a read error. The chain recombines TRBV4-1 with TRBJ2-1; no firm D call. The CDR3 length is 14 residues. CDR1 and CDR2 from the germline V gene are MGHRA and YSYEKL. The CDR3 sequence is CASSQDIYYNGQFF. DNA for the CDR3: TGCGCCAGCAGCCAAGATATTTACTATAATGGGCAGTTCTTC.

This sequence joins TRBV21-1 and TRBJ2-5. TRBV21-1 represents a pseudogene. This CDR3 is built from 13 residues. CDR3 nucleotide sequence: TGTGCCAGCAGCAAATGGACCCAAGAGACCCAGTACTTC. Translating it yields CASSKWTQETQYF.

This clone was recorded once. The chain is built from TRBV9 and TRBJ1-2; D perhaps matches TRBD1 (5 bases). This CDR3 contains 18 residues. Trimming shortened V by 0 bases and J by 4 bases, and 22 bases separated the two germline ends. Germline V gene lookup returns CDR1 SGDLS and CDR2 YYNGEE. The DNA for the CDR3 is TGTGCCAGCAGCGTAGTCCGGGACGGACCACTCTCCCTCTATGGCTACACCTTC. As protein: CASSVVRDGPLSLYGYTF.

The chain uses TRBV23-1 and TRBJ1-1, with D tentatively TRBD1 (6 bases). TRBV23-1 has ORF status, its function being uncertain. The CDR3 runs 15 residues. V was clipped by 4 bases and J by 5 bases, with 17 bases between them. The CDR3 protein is CASSPPTGFGTEAFF. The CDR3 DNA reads TGCGCCAGCAGTCCCCCTACAGGGTTCGGAACTGAAGCTTTCTTT.

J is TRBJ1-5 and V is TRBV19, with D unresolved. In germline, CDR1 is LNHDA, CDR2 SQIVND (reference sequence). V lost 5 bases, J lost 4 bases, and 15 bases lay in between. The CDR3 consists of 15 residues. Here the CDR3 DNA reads TGTGCCAGTAGTTATGTACCGAGCGGGAATCAGCCCCAGCATTTT. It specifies CASSYVPSGNQPQHF.

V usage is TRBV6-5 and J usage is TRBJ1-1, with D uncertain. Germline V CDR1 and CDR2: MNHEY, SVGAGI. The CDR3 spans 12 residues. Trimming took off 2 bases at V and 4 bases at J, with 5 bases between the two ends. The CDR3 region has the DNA TGTGCCAGCAGTTACGACCGCACTGAAGCTTTCTTT. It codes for CASSYDRTEAFF.

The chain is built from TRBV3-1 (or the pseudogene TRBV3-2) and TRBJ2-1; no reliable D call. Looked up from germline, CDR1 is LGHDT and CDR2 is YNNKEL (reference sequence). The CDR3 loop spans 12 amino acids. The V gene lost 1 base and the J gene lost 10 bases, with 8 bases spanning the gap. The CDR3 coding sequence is TGTGCCAGCAGCCAAGGGAGAACCGAGCAGTTCTTC. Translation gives CASSQGRTEQFF.

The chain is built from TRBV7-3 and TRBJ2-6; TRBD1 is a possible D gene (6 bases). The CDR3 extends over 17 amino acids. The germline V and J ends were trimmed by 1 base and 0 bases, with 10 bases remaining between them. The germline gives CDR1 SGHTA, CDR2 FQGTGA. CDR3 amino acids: CASSLRGRSSGANVLTF. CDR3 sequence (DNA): TGTGCCAGCAGCTTAAGGGGGCGGAGCTCTGGGGCCAACGTCCTGACTTTC.

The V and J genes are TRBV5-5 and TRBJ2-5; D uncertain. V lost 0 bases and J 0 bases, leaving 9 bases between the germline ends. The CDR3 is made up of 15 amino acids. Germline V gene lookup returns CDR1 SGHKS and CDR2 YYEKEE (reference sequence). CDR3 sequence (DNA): TGTGCCAGCAGCTTGGGCAGGACGAACCAAGAGACCCAGTACTTC. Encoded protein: CASSLGRTNQETQYF. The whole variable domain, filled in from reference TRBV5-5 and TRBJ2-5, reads DAGVTQSPTHLIKTRGQQVTLRCSPISGHKSVSWYQQVLGQGPQFIFQYYEKEERGRGNFPDRFSARQFPNYSSELNVNALLLGDSALYLCASSLGRTNQETQYFGPGTRLLVL.

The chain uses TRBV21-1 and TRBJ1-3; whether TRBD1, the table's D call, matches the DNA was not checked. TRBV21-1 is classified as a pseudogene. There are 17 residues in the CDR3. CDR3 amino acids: CASSYRPTGHLGNTIYF. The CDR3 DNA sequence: TGTGCCAGCAGCTACCGACCCACGGGACACCTTGGAAACACCATATATTTT.

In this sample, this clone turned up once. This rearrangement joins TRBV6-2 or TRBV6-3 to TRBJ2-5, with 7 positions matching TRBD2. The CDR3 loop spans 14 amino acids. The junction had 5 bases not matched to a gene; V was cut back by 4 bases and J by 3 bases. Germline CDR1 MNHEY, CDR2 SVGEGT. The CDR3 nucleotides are TGTGCCAGCAGTTTCGTAGCGGGCAAAGAGACCCAGTACTTC. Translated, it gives CASSFVAGKETQYF.

The CDR3 region has the DNA TGTGCCAGCAGCCAAGAGGTGCTTTCCTACAATGAGCAGTTCTTC. Amino acid sequence: CASSQEVLSYNEQFF. The J gene is TRBJ2-1, the V gene TRBV3-1 (or the pseudogene TRBV3-2); D gene ambiguous. This CDR3 region has 15 residues. V dropped 0 bases and J dropped 1 base, with 7 bases sitting between them. Germline CDR1 reads LGHDT; CDR2 reads YNNKEL (reference sequence).

CDR3 sequence reads: CASSDWKVAGLSTDTQYF. The DNA of the CDR3 is TGTGCCAGCAGCGATTGGAAGGTTGCGGGCCTTAGCACAGATACGCAGTATTTT. This sequence joins TRBV5-8 and TRBJ2-3; TRBD2 is a possible D gene (5 bases). The V gene lost 4 bases and the J gene lost 0 bases, with 21 bases spanning the gap. This CDR3 has 18 residues. CDR1 SGHTS and CDR2 YDEGEE come from the germline V gene. The variable domain in full, completed from reference TRBV5-8 and TRBJ2-3, reads EAGVTQSPTHLIKTRGQQATLRCSPISGHTSVYWYQQALGLGLQFLLWYDEGEERNRGNFPPRFSGRQFPNYSSELNVNALELEDSALYLCASSDWKVAGLSTDTQYFGPGTRLTVL.

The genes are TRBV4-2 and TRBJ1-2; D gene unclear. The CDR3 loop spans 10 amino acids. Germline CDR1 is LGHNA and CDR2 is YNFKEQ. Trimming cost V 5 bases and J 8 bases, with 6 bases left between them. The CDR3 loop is CASSSNGYTF. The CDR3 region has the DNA TGTGCCAGCAGCTCGAACGGCTACACCTTC.

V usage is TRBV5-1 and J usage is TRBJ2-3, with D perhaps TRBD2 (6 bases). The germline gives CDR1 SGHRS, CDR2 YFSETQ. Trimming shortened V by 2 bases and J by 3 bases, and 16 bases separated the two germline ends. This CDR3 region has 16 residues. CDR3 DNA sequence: TGCGCCAGCAGCTTTGGGACTGGGCTGGAGACAGATACGCAGTATTTT. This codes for CASSFGTGLETDTQYF.

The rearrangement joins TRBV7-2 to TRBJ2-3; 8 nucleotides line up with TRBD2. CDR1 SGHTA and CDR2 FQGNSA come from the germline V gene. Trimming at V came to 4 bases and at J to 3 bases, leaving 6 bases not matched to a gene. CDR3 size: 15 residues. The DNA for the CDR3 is TGTGCCAGCAGCTGGACGGGAGGGTCTACAGATACGCAGTATTTT. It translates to CASSWTGGSTDTQYF.

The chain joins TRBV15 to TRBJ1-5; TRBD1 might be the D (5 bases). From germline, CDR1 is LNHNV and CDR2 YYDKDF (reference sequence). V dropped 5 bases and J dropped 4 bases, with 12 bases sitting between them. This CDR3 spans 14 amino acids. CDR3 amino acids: CATSGQTENQPQHF. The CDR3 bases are TGTGCCACCAGCGGCCAGACAGAGAATCAGCCCCAGCATTTT.

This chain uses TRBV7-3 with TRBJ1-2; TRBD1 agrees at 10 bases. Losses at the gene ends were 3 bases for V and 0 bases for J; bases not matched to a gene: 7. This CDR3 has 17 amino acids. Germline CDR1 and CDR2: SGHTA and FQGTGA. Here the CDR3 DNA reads TGTGCCAGCAGCTTCGGGACAGGGGCGAGGTCTAACTATGGCTACACCTTC. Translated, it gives CASSFGTGARSNYGYTF. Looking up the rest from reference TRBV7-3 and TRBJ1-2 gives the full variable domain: GAGVSQTPSNKVTEKGKYVELRCDPISGHTALYWYRQSLGQGPEFLIYFQGTGAADDSGLPNDRFFAVRPEGSVSTLKIQRTERGDSAVYLCASSFGTGARSNYGYTFGSGTRLTVV.

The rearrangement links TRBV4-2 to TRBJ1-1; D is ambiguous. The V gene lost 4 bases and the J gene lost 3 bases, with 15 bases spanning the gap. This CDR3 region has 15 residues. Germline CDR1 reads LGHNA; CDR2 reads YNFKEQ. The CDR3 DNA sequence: TGTGCCAGCAGCCCCGAGTTGTCGCGGTACACTGAAGCTTTCTTT. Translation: CASSPELSRYTEAFF.